This TCR beta chain was sequenced in a study of early T cells in non-severe SARS-CoV-2 infection. Study-wide background: The input, bulk RNA from unsorted whole blood, was sequenced, and chains were unpaired.

This clonotype was seen ten or more times. Its matching antigen is unknown. Overall study results and limits: A preference for anti-spike CD8 responses marked VDJdb matching, which missed private and CD4 specificities.

Attachment of unique molecular identifiers was made to individual cDNA molecules. Each CDR3 protein gets one entry after TCRdb re-called the 5' RACE reads with MiXCR. The sample carries about 33,000 distinct CDR3 sequences, approximately 5.2% recorded once. The germline CDR1 and CDR2 sequences are GTSNPN and SVGIG (reference sequence). The CDR3 sequence is 14 residues long. With 3 bases clipped from V and 5 bases from J, the junction kept 6 bases outside the gene matches. The chain has TRBV30 and TRBJ2-2, with 7 bases matching TRBD2. What was sequenced was whole blood. The clonotype comes from an adult who was a healthcare worker with PCR-confirmed SARS-CoV-2 infection or an uninfected control (not recorded which). The CDR3, as DNA: TGTGCCTGGAGCGGGGGGACGAGGACCGGGGAGCTGTTTTTT. Its protein is CAWSGGTRTGELFF.